The T cell receptor beta chain described here comes from a study of T cell responses to AZD1222 COVID-19 vaccine. In the study overall: Second-dose intervals of approximately 4 or approximately 12 weeks were pooled.

The germline gives CDR1 MGHRA, CDR2 YSYEKL. CDR3 length: 16 amino acids. Trimming took off 1 base at V and 6 bases at J, with 16 bases between the two ends. Study outcomes and limitations: Repertoires were obtained solely post-peak T cell response. Females outnumbered males among donors, who were mostly white British; clonal diversity was possibly underestimated. Reportedly, nearly half the spike-specific TCRs target unmutated variant regions.

Comment on this clone: The antigen remains unidentified.

The table came from immunoSEQ multiplex PCR; TCRdb's copy has only in-frame clones and leaves some out. The sample lists 90,000 to 130,000 clones, 65% to 85% occurring once. This specimen was peripheral blood, taken on day 0 of AZD1222 vaccination. The receptor's source is an adult in good health. The gene calls are TRBV4-1 and TRBJ1-5; TRBD1 is a possible D gene (5 bases). CDR3 sequence (DNA): TGCGCCAGCAGCCAAGGACGAGGGGCGCGCGGTCAGCCCCAGCATTTT. As protein: CASSQGRGARGQPQHF.